A selection of T cell receptor beta chains follows, all from one sample in a study of blood T cell repertoires in COVID-19. The repertoire was sequenced with immunoSEQ multiplex PCR; TCRdb's copy has only in-frame clones and lacks some. The table records around 300,000 clones, 80% to 90% of them present only once. Specimen: PBMCs or T cells enriched from blood (not recorded which). The receptor source for this set is a young woman who had recovered from COVID-19. Both conserved end residues are part of each CDR3.

J gene	V gene	CDR3 protein
TRBJ2-7	TRBV7-2	CASSSLYEQYF
TRBJ1-5	TRBV13	CASSLFGQPQHF
TRBJ2-7	TRBV12-3/TRBV12-4	CASSLDRLYEQYF
TRBJ1-2	TRBV7-3	CASSLNTMSGYTF
TRBJ1-6	TRBV19	CASRGAGAYNSPLHF
TRBJ2-1	TRBV10-3	CANLIGTPNNEQFF
TRBJ2-5	TRBV2	CASSGRTDQETQYF
TRBJ2-7	TRBV18	CASSESYEQYF
TRBJ1-2	TRBV7-3	CASSLPAQSGGYTF
TRBJ2-5	TRBV28	CASSNRDQETQYF
TRBJ2-5	TRBV3-1/TRBV3-2	CASSQYSGGSQETQYF
TRBJ2-1	TRBV4-2	CASSPTSGVASGDEQFF
TRBJ2-3	TRBV10-3	CAISPGTGHVGTDTQYF
TRBJ2-7	TRBV6-2/TRBV6-3	CASSFRLLKTNYEQYF
TRBJ2-5	TRBV11-2	CASSLGGTRETQYF
TRBJ2-1	TRBV5-1	CASSTDRDYNEQFF
TRBJ1-2	TRBV10-3	CAALNGTLFGYTF
TRBJ1-2	TRBV6-1	CASSEVAGGLSGYTF
TRBJ1-5	TRBV19	CASSIPAGQGEQPQHF
TRBJ2-2	TRBV7-3	CASSLNGRLNTGELFF
TRBJ1-2	TRBV6-6	CASSYSMGQGDYGYTF
TRBJ1-5	TRBV6-6	CASDWGGGNQPQHF
TRBJ1-6	TRBV5-1	CASSFGTRQGNSPLHF
TRBJ2-2	TRBV2	CASSVIGGAGGELFF
TRBJ1-1	TRBV30	CAWSVTGSTEAFF
TRBJ2-3	TRBV6-5	CASSQGAIDTQYF
TRBJ2-5	TRBV6-5	CASSYLHSVETQYF
TRBJ1-1	TRBV4-1	CASSQDPPYTEAFF